Presented here are 15 T cell receptor beta chains from one specimen sequenced in a study of blood T cells in healthy people across ages. A second about 7 to 11 cycle PCR used barcoded and J-beta primers. Each CDR3 protein is one row after TCRdb ran MiXCR on the 5' RACE reads. The repertoire consists of around 1.1 million distinct CDR3 sequences, with roughly two fifths occurring once and the leading ten covering around 13%. Sequenced sample: blood. These TCRs come from a man between 18 and 29 years old in good health.

This clonotype was seen only a few times. This sequence joins TRBV12-3 or TRBV12-4 and TRBJ2-5, with D unclear. The CDR3 has 11 residues. Trimming cost V 5 bases and J 11 bases, with 12 bases left between them. CDR3 nucleotides: TGTGCCAGCAGTCTAACAATGCCGCAGTACTTC. Its translation is CASSLTMPQYF.

The chain links TRBV20-1 to TRBJ1-2; 12 bases match TRBD1. This CDR3 has 16 residues. V shed 1 base and J 3 bases; nucleotides not matched to a gene: 6. Germline V gene sequence: CDR1 DFQATT, CDR2 SNEGSKA (reference sequence). The CDR3 nucleotides are TGCAGTGCTAGAGGGGACAGGGGGCTTAGTTACTATGGCTACACCTTC. Translated, it gives CSARGDRGLSYYGYTF.

The chain has TRBV14 and TRBJ1-4; possible D gene TRBD1, 5 bases. Germline V gene sequence: CDR1 SGHDN, CDR2 FVKESK. Trimming pared 1 base from V and 5 bases from J, leaving 11 bases between. The CDR3 is 15 residues long. CDR3 protein: CASSQVRGANEKLFF. The CDR3 region has the DNA TGTGCCAGCAGCCAAGTCCGCGGGGCCAATGAAAAACTGTTTTTT.

This clonotype was seen only a few times. The chain couples TRBV25-1 to TRBJ1-2, with D unresolved. The V gene lost 2 bases and the J gene lost 0 bases, with 10 bases spanning the gap. The CDR3 is 15 residues long. Germline lookup yields CDR1 MGHDK and CDR2 SYGVNS. For the CDR3, the DNA is TGTGCCAGCAGTGAAGGCGCAGGCTCTAACTATGGCTACACCTTC. It specifies CASSEGAGSNYGYTF.

The CDR3 is CASSLLRAAETQYF. The CDR3 DNA reads as TGTGCCAGCAGTTTGTTGAGGGCCGCGGAGACCCAGTACTTC. The chain couples TRBV12-3 or TRBV12-4 to TRBJ2-5; tentative D call: TRBD2 (5 bases). Trimming stripped 3 bases from V and 5 bases from J, with 13 bases between. The CDR3 consists of 14 residues.

This clonotype was seen only a few times. The rearrangement joins TRBV4-2 to TRBJ1-1, with D possibly matching TRBD1 (6 bases). This CDR3 is 15 amino acids long. The V gene's germline CDR1 is LGHNA and CDR2 YNFKEQ. Trimming left V 3 bases short and J 2 bases short, with 13 bases between. This chain's CDR3 is CASSHPGGPNTEAFF. CDR3 sequence (DNA): TGTGCCAGCAGCCACCCCGGGGGCCCTAACACTGAAGCTTTCTTT.

The V call is TRBV7-9, the J call TRBJ2-2; D possibly uses TRBD1 or TRBD2 (5 bases each). Germline V lookup: CDR1 SEHNR, CDR2 FQNEAQ (reference sequence). The CDR3 covers 14 residues. The V end was cut by 11 bases, the J end by 6 bases, with 19 bases between. This CDR3 reads CAADQGAGAGELFF. CDR3 DNA sequence: TGTGCCGCAGACCAGGGAGCTGGTGCCGGGGAGCTGTTTTTT.

This chain uses TRBV7-2 with TRBJ1-1, with D maybe TRBD1 (6 bases). V lost 2 bases to trimming and J lost 2 bases, with 27 bases between them. The V gene's germline CDR1 is SGHTA and CDR2 FQGNSA. The CDR3 is made up of 20 amino acids. CDR3 in amino acids: CASSLMTSGGARGGNTEAFF. CDR3 DNA: TGTGCCAGCAGCTTAATGACTAGCGGGGGGGCGCGGGGTGGTAACACTGAAGCTTTCTTT.

V is TRBV20-1 and J is TRBJ2-1; 13 bases fit TRBD2. The CDR3 spans 20 residues. Germline CDR1 reads DFQATT; CDR2 reads SNEGSKA (reference sequence). V shed 1 base and J 0 bases; nucleotides not matched to a gene: 12. CDR3 DNA: TGCAGTGCTAGAGCTCCGCCGGGACTAGCGGGGCCAAGCTCCTACAATGAGCAGTTCTTC. Translating it yields CSARAPPGLAGPSSYNEQFF.

This clonotype was counted a single time. This rearrangement joins TRBV5-1 to TRBJ2-4, with TRBD1 matching over 10 bases. The end of the DNA is better explained by TRBJ2-7, so the J call may be wrong. CDR1 and CDR2 (germline): SGHRS, YFSETQ. The CDR3 totals 15 residues. The CDR3 loop is CASSLGQGATYEQYF. The CDR3 DNA follows: TGCGCCAGCAGCTTGGGACAGGGGGCTACGTACGAGCAGTACTTC.

This rearrangement joins TRBV7-7 to TRBJ2-1; 9 nucleotides line up with TRBD1. CDR3 size: 15 residues. The V segment lost 1 base and the J segment 13 bases; nucleotides outside the gene matches: 11. The germline gives CDR1 SSHAT, CDR2 FNYEAQ (reference sequence). The CDR3 DNA reads TGTGCCAGCAGCTTAGGACAGGGGGAAGGTGAGACCCAGTTCTTC. This sequence encodes CASSLGQGEGETQFF.

The chain joins TRBV27 to TRBJ1-6, with D unresolved. Trimming left V 3 bases short and J 6 bases short, with 15 bases between. Germline V gene lookup returns CDR1 MNHEY and CDR2 SMNVEV (reference sequence). The CDR3 length is 16 residues. For the CDR3, the DNA is TGTGCCAGCAGTTTCGGGCAGCTACTCATTAATTCACCCCTCCACTTT. Its translation is CASSFGQLLINSPLHF.

V gene TRBV6-2 or TRBV6-3 combines with J gene TRBJ2-1; the D gene is possibly TRBD1 (7 bases). This CDR3 contains 19 residues. The germline V gene encodes CDR1 MNHEY and CDR2 SVGEGT. V was shortened by 0 bases and J by 0 bases, with 18 bases between the two germline ends. The CDR3 spells CASSYSVSPEGASYNEQFF. The CDR3 nucleotides are TGTGCCAGCAGTTACTCGGTCTCACCGGAGGGGGCCTCCTACAATGAGCAGTTCTTC.

This clonotype has just one count. This sequence joins TRBV7-8 and TRBJ2-1, with D perhaps matching TRBD2 (6 bases). CDR3 length: 17 amino acids. The germline V gene encodes CDR1 SGHVS and CDR2 FQNEAQ. Trimming took 4 bases from V and 3 from J, leaving 19 bases between them. CDR3 DNA sequence: TGTGCCAGCAGCTCCACCGAGGACTATTATAGCTACAATGAGCAGTTCTTC. It translates to CASSSTEDYYSYNEQFF. The full variable domain, in which reference TRBV7-8 and TRBJ2-1 provide the parts outside the CDR3, is GAGVSQSPRYKVAKRGQDVALRCDPISGHVSLFWYQQALGQGPEFLTYFQNEAQLDKSGLPSDRFFAERPEGSVSTLKIQRTQQEDSAVYLCASSSTEDYYSYNEQFFGPGTRLTVL.

V usage is TRBV29-1 and J usage is TRBJ1-2; 8 bases map to TRBD1. V lost 4 bases and J lost 8; bases outside the gene matches: 6. Looked up from germline, CDR1 is SQVTM and CDR2 is ANQGSEA. CDR3 length: 12 residues. The CDR3 DNA reads as TGCAGCGTTGGGACAGGGACTTTGGGCTACACCTTC. Residues: CSVGTGTLGYTF.